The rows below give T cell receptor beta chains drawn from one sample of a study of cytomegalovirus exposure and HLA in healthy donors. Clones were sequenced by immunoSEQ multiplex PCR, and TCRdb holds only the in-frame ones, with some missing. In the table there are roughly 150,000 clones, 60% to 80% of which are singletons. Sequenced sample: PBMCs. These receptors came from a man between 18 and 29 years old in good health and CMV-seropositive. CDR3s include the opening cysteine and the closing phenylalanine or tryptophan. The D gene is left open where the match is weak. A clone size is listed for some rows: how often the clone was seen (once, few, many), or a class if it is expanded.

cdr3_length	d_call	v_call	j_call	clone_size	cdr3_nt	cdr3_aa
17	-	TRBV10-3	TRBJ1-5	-	TGTGCCATCGGCGAGAGATCAGGGGTCGACTGGATCCAGCCCCAGCATTTT	CAIGERSGVDWIQPQHF
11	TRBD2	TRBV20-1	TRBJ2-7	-	TGCGTCGTAGCGGGAGCCTACGAGCAGTACTTC	CVVAGAYEQYF
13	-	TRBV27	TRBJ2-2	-	TGTGCCAGCAGTTTTCAGGGATCCGGGGAGCTGTTTTTT	CASSFQGSGELFF
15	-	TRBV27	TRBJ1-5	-	TGTGCCAGCAGTTTGCGGAACTATAGCAATCAGCCCCAGCATTTT	CASSLRNYSNQPQHF
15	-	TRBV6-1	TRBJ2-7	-	TGTGCCAGCAGCGCTTTAAGCGGGTCCCTATACGAGCAGTACTTC	CASSALSGSLYEQYF
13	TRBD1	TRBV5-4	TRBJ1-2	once	TGTGCCAGCAGCTTCCAGGGGGACTATGGCTACACCTTC	CASSFQGDYGYTF
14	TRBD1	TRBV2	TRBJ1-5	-	TGTGCCAGCGGGACAGGGTTTAGCAATCAGCCCCAGCATTTT	CASGTGFSNQPQHF
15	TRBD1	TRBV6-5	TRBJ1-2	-	TGTGCCAGCAGTTACTCCGGCAGGGGGACTTATGGCTACACCTTC	CASSYSGRGTYGYTF
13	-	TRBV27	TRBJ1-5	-	TGTGCCAGCAGTTTACGGGGGTTTCAGCCCCAGCATTTT	CASSLRGFQPQHF
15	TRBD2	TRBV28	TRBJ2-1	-	TGTGCCAGCAGTTTAGGGGCCCCTAGCGGGAGGTTCGCGTTCTTC	CASSLGAPSGRFAFF
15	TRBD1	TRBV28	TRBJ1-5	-	TGTGCCAGCAGTCATGCCGGGACAGGGAACCAGCCCCAGCATTTT	CASSHAGTGNQPQHF
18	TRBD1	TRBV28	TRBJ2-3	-	TGTGCCAGCAGTAACGGACAGGGGACGCGCCCCTGGCCAGATACGCAGTATTTT	CASSNGQGTRPWPDTQYF
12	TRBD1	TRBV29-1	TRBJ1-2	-	TGCAGCGTTTTGGACAGGAGTTATGGCTACACCTTC	CSVLDRSYGYTF
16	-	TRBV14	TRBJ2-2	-	TGTGCCAGCAGCCACCGCAGGGTGGCGAACACCGGGGAGCTGTTTTTT	CASSHRRVANTGELFF
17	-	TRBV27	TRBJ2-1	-	TGTGCCAGCAGTTTGTTTCCCGGGAGTGATTCTTACAATGAGCAGTTCTTC	CASSLFPGSDSYNEQFF
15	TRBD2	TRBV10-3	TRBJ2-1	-	TGTGCCATCAGTGAGTCCCAGCGGGAGCGAAATGAGCAGTTCTTC	CAISESQRERNEQFF
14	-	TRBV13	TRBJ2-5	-	TGTGCCAGCAGCTTAAGGCAGGGGCTGGAGACCCAGTACTTC	CASSLRQGLETQYF
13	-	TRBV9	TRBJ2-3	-	TGTGCCAGCAGCCCATCGGTGGCAGATACGCAGTATTTT	CASSPSVADTQYF
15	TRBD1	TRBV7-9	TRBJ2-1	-	TGTTCCAGCAGCTACCGGGACAGCTCCTACAATGAGCAGTTCTTC	CSSSYRDSSYNEQFF
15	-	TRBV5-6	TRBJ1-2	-	TGTGCCAGCAGTCAAGGCCAGGGTTCCTTAGGGGGCTACACCTTC	CASSQGQGSLGGYTF
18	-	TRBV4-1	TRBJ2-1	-	TGCGCCAGCAGCCCACAGGGGGCTAGCGGGCAAATCTACAATGAGCAGTTCTTC	CASSPQGASGQIYNEQFF
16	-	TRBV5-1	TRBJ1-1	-	TGCGCCAGCAGCCGGGGGTCTATTGGGGGGGACACTGAAGCTTTCTTT	CASSRGSIGGDTEAFF
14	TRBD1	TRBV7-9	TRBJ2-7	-	TGTGCCAGCAGCCTAGGACAGGGAACCTACGAGCAGTACTTC	CASSLGQGTYEQYF
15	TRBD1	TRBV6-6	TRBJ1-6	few	TGTGCCAGCAGTCCCCCCACAGGGGACAATTCACCCCTCCACTTT	CASSPPTGDNSPLHF
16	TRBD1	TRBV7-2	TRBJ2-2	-	TGTGCCAGCAGCGGAGGGACAGGGCTCAACACCGGGGAGCTGTTTTTT	CASSGGTGLNTGELFF
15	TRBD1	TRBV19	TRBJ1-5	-	TGTGCCAGTAGTTTCCGGGACAGGGATGCTCAGCCCCAGCATTTT	CASSFRDRDAQPQHF
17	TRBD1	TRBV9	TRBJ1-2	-	TGTGCCAGCAGCGTAGGGGACAGGCGGTGGACTAACTATGGCTACACCTTC	CASSVGDRRWTNYGYTF
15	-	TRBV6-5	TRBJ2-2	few	TGTGCCAGCAGTCGCGGTGGACAAGACACCGGGGAGCTGTTTTTT	CASSRGGQDTGELFF
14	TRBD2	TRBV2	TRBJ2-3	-	TGTGCCAGCTGTCTAGCGGGTAGCACAGATACGCAGTATTTT	CASCLAGSTDTQYF
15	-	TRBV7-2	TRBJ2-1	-	TGTGCCAGCAGCTCCGGGACTGAGGCTTACAATGAGCAGTTCTTC	CASSSGTEAYNEQFF
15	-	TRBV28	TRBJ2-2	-	TGTGCCAGCAGTTTTCCCCAGGGTATCGGGTCGGAGCTGTTTTTT	CASSFPQGIGSELFF
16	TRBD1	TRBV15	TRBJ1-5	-	TGTGCCACCAGCCCTGAGATGACAGGGAGGAATCAGCCCCAGCATTTT	CATSPEMTGRNQPQHF
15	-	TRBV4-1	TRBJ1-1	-	TGCGCCAGCAGCCAAGGCACGAGGGTGAACACTGAAGCTTTCTTT	CASSQGTRVNTEAFF
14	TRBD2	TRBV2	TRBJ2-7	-	TGTGCCAGCAGGGAGCGGGAGGGACCTTACGAGCAGTACTTC	CASREREGPYEQYF
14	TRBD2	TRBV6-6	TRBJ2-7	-	TGTGCCAGCTGCCCCCGCGCGGGAGCAGGTGAGCAGTACTTC	CASCPRAGAGEQYF
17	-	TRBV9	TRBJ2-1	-	TGTGCCAGCAGCGTAGATCACGGAGGGAGCTCCTACAATGAGCAGTTCTTC	CASSVDHGGSSYNEQFF
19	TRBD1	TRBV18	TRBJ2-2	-	TGTGCCAGCTCACCACTTCCAGGGACAGGGGGCCTTTTCACCGGGGAGCTGTTTTTT	CASSPLPGTGGLFTGELFF
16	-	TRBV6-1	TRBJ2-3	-	TGTGCCAGCAGTGAATGGGCGGGGGCTAGCACAGATACGCAGTATTTT	CASSEWAGASTDTQYF
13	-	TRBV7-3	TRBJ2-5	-	TGTGCCAGCAGCCTTCGACAGGATCAGACCCAGTACTTC	CASSLRQDQTQYF
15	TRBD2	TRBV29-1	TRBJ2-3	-	TGCAGCGTCTCCCCGGCGGGGGGCGGGTCAGATACGCAGTATTTT	CSVSPAGGGSDTQYF
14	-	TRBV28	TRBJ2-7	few	TGTGCCAGCAGACGGACTAATACCCCCTACGAGCAGTACTTC	CASRRTNTPYEQYF
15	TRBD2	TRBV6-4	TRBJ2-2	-	TGTGCCAGCCGAGTAGCGGGTACGAACACCGGGGAGCTGTTTTTT	CASRVAGTNTGELFF
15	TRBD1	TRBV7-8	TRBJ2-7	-	TGTGCCAGCAGCCCTCGGACAGGCCCGGGCTACGAGCAGTACTTC	CASSPRTGPGYEQYF
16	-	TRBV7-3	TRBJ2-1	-	TGTGCCAGCAGCTTAAGGGGAGACACCGCCTACAATGAGCAGTTCTTC	CASSLRGDTAYNEQFF
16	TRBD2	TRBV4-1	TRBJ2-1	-	TGCGCCAGCAGCCACCGCTCTAGTAGCGGGAGCAATGAGCAGTTCTTC	CASSHRSSSGSNEQFF
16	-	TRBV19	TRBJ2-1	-	TGTGCCAGTAGTATACGTGGGGAGGTCCCTCGCAATGAGCAGTTCTTC	CASSIRGEVPRNEQFF
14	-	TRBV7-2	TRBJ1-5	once	TGTGCCAGCAGCTTAGAACCAGGGGTGGGGCCCCAGCATTTT	CASSLEPGVGPQHF
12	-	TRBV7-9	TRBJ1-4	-	TGTGCCAGCAGGAGGAGGGAGGAAAAACTGTTTTTT	CASRRREEKLFF